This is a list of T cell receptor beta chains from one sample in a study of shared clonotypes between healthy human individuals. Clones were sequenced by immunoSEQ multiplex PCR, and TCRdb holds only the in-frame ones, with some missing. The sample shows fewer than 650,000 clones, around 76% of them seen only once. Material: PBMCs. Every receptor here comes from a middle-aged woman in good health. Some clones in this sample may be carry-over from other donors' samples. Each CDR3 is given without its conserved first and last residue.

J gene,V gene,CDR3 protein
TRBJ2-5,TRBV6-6,ASSYLRAGHQETQY
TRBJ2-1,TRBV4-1,ASGQAEAGKQF
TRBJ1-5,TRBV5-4,ASSLSTGQGLSNQPQH
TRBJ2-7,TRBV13,ASSLGVRRERPYEQY
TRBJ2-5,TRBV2,ASSLDRGSQETQY
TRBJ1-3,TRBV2,ASRDSPGNTIY
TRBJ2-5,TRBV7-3,ASSLAGETQY
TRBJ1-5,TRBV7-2,ASSPNLNQPQH
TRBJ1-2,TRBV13,ASSLGYGYT
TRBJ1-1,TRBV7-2,ASSLGPGSTEAF
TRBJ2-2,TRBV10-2,ASSESRDRGSGELF
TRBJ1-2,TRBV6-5,ASSYTRFDGYT
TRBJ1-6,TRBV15,ATSRRTGGRSPLH
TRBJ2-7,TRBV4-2,ASSDSGRAGEQY
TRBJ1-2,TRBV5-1,ASSGGRRYYGYT
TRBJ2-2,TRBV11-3,ASSPVGTGELF
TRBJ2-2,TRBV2,ASKGLANTGELF
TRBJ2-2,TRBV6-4,ASKETSVNTGELF
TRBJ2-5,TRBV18,ASSPSRRAGETQY
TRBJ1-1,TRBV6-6,ASSYRGGGSTEAF
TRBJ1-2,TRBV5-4,ASSLATTGDYGYT
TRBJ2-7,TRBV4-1,ASSQELGSASYEQY
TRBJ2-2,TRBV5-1,ASSLIAGPNTGELF
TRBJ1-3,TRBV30,AWSAVHRGGGNTIY
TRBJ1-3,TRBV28,ASILGVSGNTIY
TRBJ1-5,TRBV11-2,ASSLGRGRSNQPQH
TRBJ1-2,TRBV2,ASSEPYGQGTEGYT
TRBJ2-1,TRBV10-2,ASTLDSYNEQF
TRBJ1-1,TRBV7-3,ASSVDLNTEAF
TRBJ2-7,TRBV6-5,ASSYSGSYEQY
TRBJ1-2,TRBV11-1,ASSPGPGWDYGYT
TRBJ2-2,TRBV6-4,ASSDSGLAGGHTGELF
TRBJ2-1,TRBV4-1,ASSQPNEQF
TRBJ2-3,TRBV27,ASSLGDTDTQY
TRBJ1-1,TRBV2,ASRRENTEAF
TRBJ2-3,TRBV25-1,ASSEYHTDTQY
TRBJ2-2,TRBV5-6,ASIRAFARPATPTGELF
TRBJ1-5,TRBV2,ASRRTGGNQPQH
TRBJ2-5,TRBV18,ASSPPGQGSETQY